The present T cell receptor beta chain was sequenced within a study of shared clonotypes between healthy human individuals. Study-wide context: Three plates were used per donor for CD4 naive, three for CD4 memory, two for CD8 naive and one for CD8 memory.

With regard to this clone: The antigen is not known.

Produced via immunoSEQ multiplex PCR; TCRdb's table is partial and in-frame only. The table lists 2 million to 2.5 million clones, 85% to 95% of them singletons. Whole-study results and caveats: Around 5% was the fraction of naive CD4 clonotypes found shared across a handful of donors.

V was cut by 2 bases and J by 12 bases, with 11 bases left in between. Germline loops: CDR1 GTSNPN, CDR2 SVGIG (reference sequence). This CDR3 spans 11 amino acids. Sequenced sample: naive CD4+ T cells from PBMCs. Sample subset: CD45RA+ positively selected. This rearrangement joins TRBV30 to TRBJ2-1; D is unclear. The receptor's source is a young man in good health. Some clones in this sample may be carry-over from other donors' samples. The CDR3 here is CAWSRSSGQFF. CDR3 DNA: TGTGCCTGGAGTAGGAGCTCCGGGCAGTTCTTC.